This T cell receptor beta chain was profiled in a study of shared clonotypes between healthy human individuals. Turning to this clone: Its antigen is undetermined.

From germline, CDR1 is MNHNS and CDR2 SASEGT. The CDR3 has 14 residues. With 5 bases clipped from V and 11 bases from J, the junction kept 10 bases outside the gene matches. General observations from the study: A generally larger estimated richness was seen in naive subsets than in memory subsets. A few donors had around 5.2% of their naive CD4 clonotypes in common. Unshared clonotypes carried lower generation probabilities than those common to all four donors.

The DNA input per sorted-subset replicate PCR was about 220 ng, corresponding to roughly 30,000 T cell genomes. Measured with immunoSEQ multiplex PCR; TCRdb has only the in-frame clones, and not every one. Counted here are approximately 2.3 million clones, 85% to 95% occurring once; the ten biggest clones make up 0.39%. J is TRBJ1-3 and V is TRBV6-1; 9 positions agree with TRBD1. Sequencing was performed on naive CD4+ T cells from PBMCs. Stated subset: CD45RA+ positively selected. This clonotype originated in a young man in good health. Some clones in this sample may be carry-over from other donors' samples. CDR3 protein: CASSSRDRENPIYF. The CDR3 coding sequence is TGTGCCAGCAGTAGCCGGGACAGGGAGAACCCCATATATTTT.